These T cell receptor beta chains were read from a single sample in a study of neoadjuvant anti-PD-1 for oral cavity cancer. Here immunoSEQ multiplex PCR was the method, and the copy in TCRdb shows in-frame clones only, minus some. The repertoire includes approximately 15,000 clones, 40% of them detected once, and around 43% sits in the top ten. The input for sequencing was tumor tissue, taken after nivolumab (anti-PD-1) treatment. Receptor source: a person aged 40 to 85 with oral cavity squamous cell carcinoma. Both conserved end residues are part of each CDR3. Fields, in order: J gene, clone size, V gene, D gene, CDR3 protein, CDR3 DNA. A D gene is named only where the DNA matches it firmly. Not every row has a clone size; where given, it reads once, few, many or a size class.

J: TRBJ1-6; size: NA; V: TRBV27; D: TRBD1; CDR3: CASSLRTGHNSPLHF; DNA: TGTGCCAGCAGTTTAAGGACAGGTCATAATTCACCCCTCCACTTT
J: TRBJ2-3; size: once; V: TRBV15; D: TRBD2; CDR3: CATSREGGSTDTQYF; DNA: TGTGCCACCAGCAGAGAGGGGGGGAGCACAGATACGCAGTATTTT
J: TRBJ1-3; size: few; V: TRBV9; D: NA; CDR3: CASSRAVGGPGNTIYF; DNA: TGTGCCAGCAGCCGAGCAGTAGGGGGTCCTGGAAACACCATATATTTT
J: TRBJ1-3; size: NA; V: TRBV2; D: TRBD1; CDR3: CASSEGTGNSGNTIYF; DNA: TGTGCCAGCAGTGAAGGGACAGGAAACTCTGGAAACACCATATATTTT
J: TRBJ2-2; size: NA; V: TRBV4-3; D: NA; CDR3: CASSQGRGELFF; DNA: TGCGCCAGCAGCCAAGGGCGAGGGGAGCTGTTTTTT
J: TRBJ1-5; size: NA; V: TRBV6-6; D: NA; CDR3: CASSMTEHYSNQPQHF; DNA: TGTGCCAGCAGTATGACAGAGCACTATAGCAATCAGCCCCAGCATTTT
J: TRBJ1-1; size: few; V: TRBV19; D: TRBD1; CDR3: CASKKTGGITEAFF; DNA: TGTGCCAGTAAAAAGACAGGGGGAATCACTGAAGCTTTCTTT
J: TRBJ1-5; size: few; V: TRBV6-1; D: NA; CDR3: CASNEPGGGNQPQHF; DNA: TGTGCCAGCAATGAACCGGGAGGAGGCAATCAGCCCCAGCATTTT
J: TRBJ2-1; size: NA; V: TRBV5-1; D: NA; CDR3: CASSQQNEQFF; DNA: TGCGCCAGCAGCCAGCAGAATGAGCAGTTCTTC
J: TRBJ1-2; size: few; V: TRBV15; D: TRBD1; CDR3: CATSRDRGQGYGYTF; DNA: TGTGCCACCAGCAGAGATCGAGGACAGGGGTATGGCTACACCTTC
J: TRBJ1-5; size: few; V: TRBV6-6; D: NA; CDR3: CASLRGVNQPQHF; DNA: TGTGCCAGTTTACGGGGAGTAAATCAGCCCCAGCATTTT
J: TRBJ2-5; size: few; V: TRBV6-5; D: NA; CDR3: CASGRETQYF; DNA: TGTGCCAGCGGGCGGGAGACCCAGTACTTC
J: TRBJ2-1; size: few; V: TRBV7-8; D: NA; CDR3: CASGGRADNEQFF; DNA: TGTGCCAGCGGGGGCAGGGCTGACAATGAGCAGTTCTTC
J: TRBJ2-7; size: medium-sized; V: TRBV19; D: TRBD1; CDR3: CASSINSGTGGTYEQYF; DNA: TGTGCCAGTAGTATCAACTCCGGGACAGGGGGTACCTACGAGCAGTACTTC
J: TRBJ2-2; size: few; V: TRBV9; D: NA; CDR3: CASSVAGTPNTGELFF; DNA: TGTGCCAGCAGCGTAGCAGGGACACCTAACACCGGGGAGCTGTTTTTT
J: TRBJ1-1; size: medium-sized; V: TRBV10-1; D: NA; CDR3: CASSEGRENTEAFF; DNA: TGCGCCAGCAGTGAGGGCCGGGAGAACACTGAAGCTTTCTTT
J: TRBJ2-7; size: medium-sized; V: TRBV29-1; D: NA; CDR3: CSVAQDGWEQYF; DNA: TGCAGCGTTGCACAGGACGGGTGGGAGCAGTACTTC
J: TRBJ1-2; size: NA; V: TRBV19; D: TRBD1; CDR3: CASSIGGQTYGYTF; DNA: TGTGCCAGTAGTATAGGGGGACAGACCTATGGCTACACCTTC
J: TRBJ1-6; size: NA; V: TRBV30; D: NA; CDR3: CAWASSDFSPLHF; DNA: TGTGCCTGGGCCAGCTCAGATTTTTCACCCCTCCACTTT
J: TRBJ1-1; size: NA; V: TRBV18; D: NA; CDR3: CASSRSQGVSEAFF; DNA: TGTGCCAGCTCACGGTCCCAGGGTGTCTCTGAAGCTTTCTTT
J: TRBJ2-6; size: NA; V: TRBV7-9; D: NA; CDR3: CASTLQVSGANVLTF; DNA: TGTGCCAGCACCTTACAGGTCTCTGGGGCCAACGTCCTGACTTTC
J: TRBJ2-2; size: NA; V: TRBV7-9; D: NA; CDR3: CASSMRGTTGELFF; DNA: TGTGCCAGCAGTATGAGGGGAACAACCGGGGAGCTGTTTTTT
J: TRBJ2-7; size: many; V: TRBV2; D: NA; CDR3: CASSEEYEQYF; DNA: TGTGCCAGCAGTGAGGAATACGAGCAGTACTTC
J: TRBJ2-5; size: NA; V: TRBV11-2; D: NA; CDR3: CASSLGGGETQYF; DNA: TGTGCCAGCAGCTTGGGGGGCGGAGAGACCCAGTACTTC
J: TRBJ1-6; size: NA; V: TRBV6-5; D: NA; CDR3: CASSYGQGSSPLHF; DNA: TGTGCCAGCAGTTACGGGCAGGGATCTTCACCCCTCCACTTT
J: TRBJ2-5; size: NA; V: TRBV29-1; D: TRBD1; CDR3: CSVAGTGILETQYF; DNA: TGCAGCGTTGCTGGGACAGGGATTTTAGAGACCCAGTACTTC
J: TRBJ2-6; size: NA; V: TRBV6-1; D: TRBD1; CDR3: CASLRGPGANVLTF; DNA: TGTGCCAGCCTTAGGGGGCCTGGGGCCAACGTCCTGACTTTC
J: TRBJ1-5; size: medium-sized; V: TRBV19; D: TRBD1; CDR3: CASSIQGDNQPQHF; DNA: TGTGCCAGTAGTATACAGGGGGACAATCAGCCCCAGCATTTT
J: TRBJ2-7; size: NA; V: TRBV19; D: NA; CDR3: CATKGSHSSYEQYF; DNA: TGTGCCACCAAGGGCAGCCACAGCTCCTACGAGCAGTACTTC
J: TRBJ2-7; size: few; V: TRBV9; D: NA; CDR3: CASSVGPQGPLGEQYF; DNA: TGTGCCAGCAGCGTAGGTCCCCAGGGGCCCTTAGGCGAGCAGTACTTC
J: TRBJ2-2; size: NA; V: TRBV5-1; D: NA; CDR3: CASSLIAAGTGELFF; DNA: TGCGCCAGCAGCTTAATAGCGGCGGGCACCGGGGAGCTGTTTTTT
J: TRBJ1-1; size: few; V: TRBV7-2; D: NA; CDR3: CASSAPRGNAEAFF; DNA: TGTGCCAGCAGCGCGCCCAGGGGAAACGCTGAAGCTTTCTTT
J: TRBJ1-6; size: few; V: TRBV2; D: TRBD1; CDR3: CASRDREHSPLHF; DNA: TGTGCCAGCAGGGACAGGGAGCATTCACCCCTCCACTTT
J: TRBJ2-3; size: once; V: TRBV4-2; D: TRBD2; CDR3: CASSQDRTGLAGEDTQYF; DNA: TGTGCCAGCAGCCAAGATCGAACGGGACTAGCGGGGGAGGATACGCAGTATTTT
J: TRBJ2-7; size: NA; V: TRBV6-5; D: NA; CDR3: CASSYSRWGAYEQYF; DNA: TGTGCCAGCAGTTACTCAAGGTGGGGGGCGTACGAGCAGTACTTC
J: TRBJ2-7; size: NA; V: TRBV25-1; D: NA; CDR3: CASSEALGPGMNEQYF; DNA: TGTGCCAGCAGTGAAGCTCTAGGTCCGGGCATGAACGAGCAGTACTTC
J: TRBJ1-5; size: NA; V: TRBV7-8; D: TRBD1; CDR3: CASSLGVGQGISNQPQHF; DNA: TGTGCCAGCAGCTTAGGGGTCGGACAGGGGATAAGCAATCAGCCCCAGCATTTT
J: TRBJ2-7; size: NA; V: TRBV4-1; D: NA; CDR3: CASSQDFRGIGYEQYF; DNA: TGCGCCAGCAGCCAAGATTTTAGGGGAATCGGGTACGAGCAGTACTTC
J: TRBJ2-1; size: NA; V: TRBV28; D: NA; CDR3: CASSRSLSTNEQFF; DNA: TGTGCCAGCAGCCGTTCGCTGAGCACCAATGAGCAGTTCTTC
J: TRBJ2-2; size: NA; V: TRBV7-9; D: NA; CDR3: CASSLAIPTGELFF; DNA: TGTGCCAGCAGCTTAGCGATCCCCACCGGGGAGCTGTTTTTT
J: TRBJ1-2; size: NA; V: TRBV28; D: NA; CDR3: CASSLGQSYTF; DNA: TGTGCCAGCAGTCTAGGACAGAGCTACACCTTC
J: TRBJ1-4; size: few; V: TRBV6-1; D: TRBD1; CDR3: CASSETGTNEKLFF; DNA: TGTGCCAGCAGTGAGACAGGGACTAATGAAAAACTGTTTTTT
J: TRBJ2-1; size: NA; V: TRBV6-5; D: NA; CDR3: CASSYPVDEQFF; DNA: TGTGCCAGCAGTTACCCCGTCGATGAGCAGTTCTTC
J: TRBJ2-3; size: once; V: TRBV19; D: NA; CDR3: CATCRDGAYTDTQYF; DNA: TGTGCCACCTGCCGGGATGGAGCCTACACAGATACGCAGTATTTT
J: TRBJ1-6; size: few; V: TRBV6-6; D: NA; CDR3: CASSLGNSPLHF; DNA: TGTGCCAGCAGTTTAGGGAATTCACCCCTCCACTTT
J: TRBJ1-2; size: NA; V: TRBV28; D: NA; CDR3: CASTLRGYGYTF; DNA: TGTGCCAGCACCTTGAGGGGCTATGGCTACACCTTC
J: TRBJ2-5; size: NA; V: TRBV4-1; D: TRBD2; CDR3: CASSPAGGTSGGSPETQYF; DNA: TGCGCCAGCAGCCCCGCTGGAGGGACTAGCGGGGGAAGTCCAGAGACCCAGTACTTC
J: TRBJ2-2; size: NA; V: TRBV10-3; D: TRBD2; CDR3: CAISETGQRGGYTGELFF; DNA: TGTGCCATCAGTGAAACGGGACAGCGGGGGGGTTACACCGGGGAGCTGTTTTTT
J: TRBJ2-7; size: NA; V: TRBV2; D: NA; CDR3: CASSQPQYARGEQYF; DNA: TGTGCCAGCAGCCAACCCCAGTACGCCCGGGGGGAGCAGTACTTC
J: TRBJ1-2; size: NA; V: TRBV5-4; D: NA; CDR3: CASSLERLDGYTF; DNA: TGTGCCAGCAGCTTGGAAAGACTGGATGGCTACACCTTC
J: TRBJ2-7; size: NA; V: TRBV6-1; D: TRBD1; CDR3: CASSRPGQAYEQYF; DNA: TGTGCCAGCAGTAGGCCGGGACAGGCCTACGAGCAGTACTTC
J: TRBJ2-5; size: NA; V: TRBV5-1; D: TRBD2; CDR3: CASRSTGGRQETQYF; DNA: TGCGCCAGCAGGTCTACGGGGGGGCGGCAAGAGACCCAGTACTTC